The present TCR beta chain was sequenced within a study of T cells after yellow fever vaccination. TCRdb reanalysed the 5' RACE reads using MiXCR and keeps one entry per CDR3 protein. The table records some 290,000 distinct CDR3 sequences, 9.5% to 12% of them present only once. This CDR3 contains 15 residues. Looked up from germline, CDR1 is SGHTA and CDR2 is FQGNSA. Trimming left V 2 bases short and J 4 bases short, with 12 bases between. This rearrangement joins TRBV7-2 to TRBJ1-5; D is undetermined. The clonotype was recovered from a man aged 18 to 29 who received the YFV17D yellow fever vaccine. The specimen comprised CD4+ T cells sorted from PBMCs, sampled 45 days after the yellow fever booster vaccination. In DNA form, the CDR3 reads TGTGCCAGCAGCTTATGGTCGGTTGGAAATCAGCCCCAGCATTTT. Translation gives CASSLWSVGNQPQHF.